The entry below describes one T cell receptor beta chain. The table came from immunoSEQ multiplex PCR; TCRdb's copy has only in-frame clones and leaves some out. Among over 55,000 clones listed, around 77% were seen once. Germline V gives CDR1 SGHNT, CDR2 YENEEA. This CDR3 has 15 amino acids. V dropped 6 bases and J dropped 0; count of bases not matched to a gene: 4. The study sampled blood at baseline, cycle 4 day 1, and cycle 7 day 1. The record originates from a study of OX40 agonist ivuxolimab in advanced cancers. The TCR sequence derives from an adult with an advanced solid tumor such as melanoma, head and neck, liver or kidney cancer. The chain has TRBV11-3 and TRBJ1-3, with TRBD1 matching 8 bases. Sequenced material: CD4+ or CD8+ T cells sorted from blood, taken in a trial of the OX40 agonist ivuxolimab. CDR3 in amino acids: CASSRTGGSGNTIYF. In nucleotides, the CDR3 is TGTGCCAGCAGTCGTACAGGGGGCTCTGGAAACACCATATATTTT.